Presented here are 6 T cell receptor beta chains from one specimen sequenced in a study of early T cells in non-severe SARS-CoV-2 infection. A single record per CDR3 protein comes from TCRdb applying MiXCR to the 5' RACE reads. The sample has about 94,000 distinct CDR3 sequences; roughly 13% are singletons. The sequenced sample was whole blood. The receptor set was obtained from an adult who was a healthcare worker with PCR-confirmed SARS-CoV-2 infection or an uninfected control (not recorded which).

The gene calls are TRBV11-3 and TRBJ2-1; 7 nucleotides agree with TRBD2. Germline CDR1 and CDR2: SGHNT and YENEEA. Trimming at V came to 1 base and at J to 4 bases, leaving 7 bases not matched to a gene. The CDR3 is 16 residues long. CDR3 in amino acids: CASSLVGGTIYNEQFF. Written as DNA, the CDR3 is TGTGCCAGCAGCTTAGTCGGGGGGACCATTTACAATGAGCAGTTCTTC. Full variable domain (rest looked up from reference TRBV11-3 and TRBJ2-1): EAGVVQSPRYKIIEKKQPVAFWCNPISGHNTLYWYLQNLGQGPELLIRYENEEAVDDSQLPKDRFSAERLKGVDSTLKIQPAELGDSAVYLCASSLVGGTIYNEQFFGPGTRLTVL.

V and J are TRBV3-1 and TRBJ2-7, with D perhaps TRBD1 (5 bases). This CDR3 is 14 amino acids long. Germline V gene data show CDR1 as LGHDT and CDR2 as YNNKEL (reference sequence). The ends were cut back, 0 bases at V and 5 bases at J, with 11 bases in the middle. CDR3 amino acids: CASSQDRRANEQYF. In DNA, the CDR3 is TGTGCCAGCAGCCAAGATCGCAGGGCCAACGAGCAGTACTTC.

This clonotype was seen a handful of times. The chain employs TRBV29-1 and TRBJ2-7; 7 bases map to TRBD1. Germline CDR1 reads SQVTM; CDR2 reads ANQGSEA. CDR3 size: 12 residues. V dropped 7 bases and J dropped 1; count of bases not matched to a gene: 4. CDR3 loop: CSAKGQSYEQYF. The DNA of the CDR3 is TGCAGCGCCAAGGGACAGTCCTACGAGCAGTACTTC.

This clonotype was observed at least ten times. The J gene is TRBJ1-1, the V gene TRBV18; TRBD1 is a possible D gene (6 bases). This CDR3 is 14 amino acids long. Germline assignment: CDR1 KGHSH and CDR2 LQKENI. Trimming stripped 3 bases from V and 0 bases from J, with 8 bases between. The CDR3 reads CASSPTGMNTEAFF. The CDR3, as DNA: TGTGCCAGCTCACCGACAGGAATGAACACTGAAGCTTTCTTT.

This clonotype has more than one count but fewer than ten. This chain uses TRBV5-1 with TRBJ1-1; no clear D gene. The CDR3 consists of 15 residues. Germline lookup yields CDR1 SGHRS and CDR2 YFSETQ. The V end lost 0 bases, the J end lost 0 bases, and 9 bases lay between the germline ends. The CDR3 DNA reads TGCGCCAGCAGCTTGGTCGGAAGCATGAACACTGAAGCTTTCTTT. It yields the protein CASSLVGSMNTEAFF.

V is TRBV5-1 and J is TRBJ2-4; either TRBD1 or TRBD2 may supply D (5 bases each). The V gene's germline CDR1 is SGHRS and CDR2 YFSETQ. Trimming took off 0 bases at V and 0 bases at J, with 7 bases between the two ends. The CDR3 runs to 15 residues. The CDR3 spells CASSLEGTAKNIQYF. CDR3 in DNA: TGCGCCAGCAGCTTGGAGGGGACAGCCAAAAACATTCAGTACTTC.